This T cell receptor (beta chain) was found in a study of breast tumors, draining lymph nodes, adjacent tissues (TCRdb year 2016). Study-level background: TCR beta repertoires were compared across tumor, adjacent nontumor tissue and axillary lymph nodes obtained from breast cancer patients. In human breast cancer, the study set out to evaluate how tumor, surrounding tissue and draining lymph node repertoires relate to one another and whether T cells may move between these sites.

Relative to its sample, this clonotype is medium-sized (0.01 to 0.1%). Which antigen it targets is not known. Qualities for individual bases were not recorded, and no much larger clone is one base off. For CDR1 and CDR2, the germline V gene lists MNHNS and SASEGT. V is pruned by 4 bases and J by 5 bases, leaving 4 bases of the junction without a gene match. The CDR3 spans 13 residues, from the cysteine through the phenylalanine. Here the CDR3 DNA is all that survives: 39 bases in frame from base 1. The run used an Illumina HiSeq 2000. TCR beta chain libraries were generated by multiplex PCR amplification. The amplified TCR beta chain products were analyzed by high-throughput sequencing. TCRdb reprocessed the public reads (quality trimming at Q25 with fastp, clone calling with MiXCR) and kept in-frame beta chains. For every CDR3 protein sequence, its rows merge into one entry that carries the most common genes and DNA. The sample yields around 17,000 distinct CDR3 sequences; 45% were counted once. In total, the top ten clones hold more than 10% of the sample.

The adjacent samples were made up of nontumor breast tissue around the tumor. The paper's findings and limits, for the study overall: In luminal-like breast cancer, tumor and nontumor tissue repertoires resembled each other significantly more than in basal-like breast cancer. Tumors showed preferential V and J gene usage, and their T-cell repertoire diversity fell below that of lymph nodes yet above that of nontumor tissue. The study presented the conclusion that tumor T cells originate in lymph nodes as consistent with a hypothesis, not as something directly demonstrated. The data were considered consistent with the idea that most tumor T cells come from the lymph node and then expand in tumor tissue.

The sequenced sample was tumor-adjacent breast tissue. Recombination linked TRBV6-1 to TRBJ2-7, with 8 bases aligning to TRBD1. This TCR derives from a female donor with breast cancer. Some clones in this sample may be carry-over from other donors' samples. In nucleotide form, the sequence is TGTGCCAGCAGTGGACAGGGGCGGGACGAGCAGTACTTC. Translated, it gives CASSGQGRDEQYF.